These T cell receptor beta chains were read from a single sample in a study of blood T cells in healthy people across ages. Via MiXCR, TCRdb re-called the 5' RACE reads, giving one row per CDR3 protein. The data show 850,000 to 1,300,000 distinct CDR3 sequences, 40% to 45% seen once. Specimen: blood. These receptors were obtained from a woman aged 55 to 70 in good health. CDR3s include the opening cysteine and the closing phenylalanine or tryptophan. D genes are given only for firm matches. Only some rows state a clone size, as once, few, many or a class for expanded clones.

v_gene	abundance	j_gene	d_gene	CDR3nt	CDR3aa
TRBV6-1	-	TRBJ2-7	TRBD1	TGTGCCAGCAGTGACGAAACAGGGGACGAGCAGTACTTC	CASSDETGDEQYF
TRBV12-3/TRBV12-4	-	TRBJ2-7	TRBD1	TGTGCCAGCATGGCCACAGGGGCGGAGCTCTCCTACAATGAGCAGTACTTC	CASMATGAELSYNEQYF
TRBV27	-	TRBJ2-7	TRBD1	TGTGCCAGCAGTCGAAAAGGCTGGGACAGACTCTACGAGCAGTACTTC	CASSRKGWDRLYEQYF
TRBV4-2	-	TRBJ1-5	-	TGTGCCAGCAGCCAATGGGGGGGGAAGAGCAATCAGCCCCAGCATTTT	CASSQWGGKSNQPQHF
TRBV10-1	few	TRBJ1-1	-	TGCGCCAGCAGTGACAGTTCAACTGAAGCTTTCTTT	CASSDSSTEAFF
TRBV5-1	-	TRBJ2-1	-	TGCGCCAGCAGCTTGGGGACAGTCAACAATGAGCAGTTCTTC	CASSLGTVNNEQFF
TRBV12-5	-	TRBJ1-4	TRBD1	TGTGCTAGTGGTTTGGTACTGGAGGACAGGGGGAATGAAAAACTGTTTTTT	CASGLVLEDRGNEKLFF
TRBV6-6	-	TRBJ1-6	-	TGTGCCCGCATCCCAGGGATGGGTTCACCCCTCCACTTT	CARIPGMGSPLHF
TRBV11-2	few	TRBJ2-7	-	TGTGCCAGCAGCTTTTCGCAGGGGGGTTACGAGCAGTACTTC	CASSFSQGGYEQYF
TRBV9	-	TRBJ1-1	-	TGTGCCAGCAGCGTGACGGACGGCATGAACACTGAAGCTTTCTTT	CASSVTDGMNTEAFF
TRBV5-6	few	TRBJ1-6	TRBD1	TGTGCCAGCAGCTTGTTCGGACAGGGAGATAATTCACCCCTCCACTTT	CASSLFGQGDNSPLHF
TRBV7-2	-	TRBJ1-2	-	TGTGCCAGCAGCTTAGGACCGACCTATGGCTACACCTTC	CASSLGPTYGYTF
TRBV20-1	-	TRBJ2-7	-	TGCAGTGCTAGTGACCAGGGAGCCGGAGGCGAGCAGTACTTC	CSASDQGAGGEQYF
TRBV20-1	-	TRBJ1-5	-	TGCAGTGCTAGAGATGGGGAAGGTGGCAATCAGCCCCAGCATTTT	CSARDGEGGNQPQHF
TRBV20-1	-	TRBJ1-2	-	TGCAGTGCTAGTACGGACCTAAACTATGGCTACACCTTC	CSASTDLNYGYTF
TRBV14	once	TRBJ2-7	-	TGTGCCAGCAGCCCCTTAGGTGAGGGTAGGTCCTACGAGCAGTACTTC	CASSPLGEGRSYEQYF
TRBV5-1	-	TRBJ2-7	TRBD1	TGCGCCAGCAGCTTGGGGGGACAGTCCCGGGACTACGAGCAGTACTTC	CASSLGGQSRDYEQYF
TRBV29-1	-	TRBJ2-3	-	TGCAGCGTGTCCATGACAGGGAGGACAGATACGCAGTATTTT	CSVSMTGRTDTQYF
TRBV20-1	few	TRBJ2-7	TRBD1	TGCAGTGCTAGCACCCCGCGACAGGGCCCAAGTTTATTCGACGAGCAGTACTTC	CSASTPRQGPSLFDEQYF
TRBV5-5	few	TRBJ2-1	-	TGTGCCAGCAGCGGGGGTCCACTAGCAAGCTCCTACAATGAGCAGTTCTTC	CASSGGPLASSYNEQFF
TRBV10-3	-	TRBJ2-7	TRBD1	TGTGCCATCAGTGAGGGTAGGGGACAGGGTGTCAACGAGCAGTACTTC	CAISEGRGQGVNEQYF
TRBV20-1	few	TRBJ2-3	TRBD1	TGCAGTGCTAGGGATCTACAGGGGCCAAGCACAGATACGCAGTATTTT	CSARDLQGPSTDTQYF
TRBV4-2	-	TRBJ1-5	-	TGTGCCAGCAGCCAAGGACCTAGCAATCAGCCCCAGCATTTT	CASSQGPSNQPQHF
TRBV6-5	-	TRBJ1-1	-	TGTGCCAGCGAGCGTGCGAACACTGAAGCTTTCTTT	CASERANTEAFF
TRBV5-1	-	TRBJ2-5	TRBD2	TGCGCCAGCAGCACCATGACTAGCGAAGAGACCCAGTACTTC	CASSTMTSEETQYF
TRBV4-1	-	TRBJ2-3	-	TGCGCCAGCAGCGAGGTCCTGTTAAGGGCAGATACGCAGTATTTT	CASSEVLLRADTQYF
TRBV29-1	-	TRBJ2-3	TRBD2	TGCAGCGTTGAGGTGGCTAGCGGTAGCACAGATACGCAGTATTTT	CSVEVASGSTDTQYF
TRBV2	many	TRBJ2-7	-	TGTGCCAGCAGTCTTCTGCCCCTATACGAGCAGTACTTC	CASSLLPLYEQYF
TRBV20-1	-	TRBJ2-3	-	TGCAGTGCGCAAACTAGGCCTAGCACAGATACGCAGTATTTT	CSAQTRPSTDTQYF
TRBV6-5	-	TRBJ2-5	-	TGTGCCAGCAGTTCTCTATCGACAGGGAGGAGGAAGACCCAGTACTTC	CASSSLSTGRRKTQYF
TRBV3-1	-	TRBJ1-5	-	TGTGCCAGCAGCCAAGGGGGTGGCTATAGCAATCAGCCCCAGCATTTT	CASSQGGGYSNQPQHF
TRBV25-1	-	TRBJ2-3	-	TGTGCCAGCAGTTCCGGGGGCTTGTATAAGGGAGATACGCAGTATTTT	CASSSGGLYKGDTQYF
TRBV6-5	-	TRBJ2-3	-	TGTGCCAGCACCGGGGGACTGAGGGCTAGCACAGATACGCAGTATTTT	CASTGGLRASTDTQYF
TRBV4-1	many	TRBJ2-5	-	TGCGCCAGCAGCCACCCGCGGGTAGGAAGTCACGAAGAGACCCAGTACTTC	CASSHPRVGSHEETQYF
TRBV28	few	TRBJ2-5	-	TGTGCCAGCAGTTTATGGGCTGCCAGGGCAGGTCAAGAGACCCAGTACTTC	CASSLWAARAGQETQYF
TRBV27	-	TRBJ2-7	-	TGTGCCAGCAGCTCCAACGGCAGGGCCCACGAGCAGTACTTC	CASSSNGRAHEQYF
TRBV4-1	-	TRBJ2-3	-	TGCGCCAGCAGCCAAGTCCTAGCGGATACGCAGTATTTT	CASSQVLADTQYF
TRBV6-5	-	TRBJ1-4	-	TGTGCCAGCAGTTACGGGGGGACTAATGAAAAACTGTTTTTT	CASSYGGTNEKLFF
TRBV6-5	-	TRBJ2-3	-	TGTGCCAGCAGCATAGTCGTGGGGACAGATACGCAGTATTTT	CASSIVVGTDTQYF
TRBV7-2	-	TRBJ2-4	-	TGTGCCAGCAGCTCCCCTATCCTATCATACAGAGCCGGGCAGTACTTC	CASSSPILSYRAGQYF
TRBV7-9	many	TRBJ2-5	TRBD2	TGTGCCAGCAGTAGGCGCCTAGCGGGAGTCGGAGAGACCCAGTACTTC	CASSRRLAGVGETQYF
TRBV3-1	few	TRBJ2-1	-	TGTGCCAGCAGCCAAGAAGGCCAGGGACACGTGCAGTTCTTC	CASSQEGQGHVQFF
TRBV20-1	-	TRBJ2-1	TRBD2	TGCAGTGCTAGGGGTCCCGGGACTAGTTTCAGGGCTGGGGAGCAGTTCTTC	CSARGPGTSFRAGEQFF
TRBV6-2/TRBV6-3	-	TRBJ1-5	-	TGTGCCAGCAGGGCGGGACACGGAAATCAGCCCCAGCATTTT	CASRAGHGNQPQHF
TRBV27	-	TRBJ2-1	-	TGTGCCAGCAGCTCAAACCGGGACTTCTCCTACAATGAGCAGTTCTTC	CASSSNRDFSYNEQFF
TRBV20-1	-	TRBJ1-5	TRBD1	TGCAGTGCTATATCCGGGACAGGGGGCCGCCAGCCCCAGCATTTT	CSAISGTGGRQPQHF
TRBV7-2	-	TRBJ2-3	TRBD2	TGTGCCAGCATCCTCCTCCCGGGACTAGCGGTTTCGGATACGCAGTATTTT	CASILLPGLAVSDTQYF
TRBV9	few	TRBJ1-2	-	TGTGCCAGCAGCGCTTGGACAGATGGCTACACCTTC	CASSAWTDGYTF